The following is a T cell receptor (beta chain) sequence with its context. Every donor was a healthy Caucasian. The cDNA had a unique molecular identifier and a template-switch universal primer site. TCRdb fed the 5' RACE reads into MiXCR, producing one record per CDR3 protein. This sample has hundreds of thousands of distinct CDR3 sequences; 5.5% to 7% occur once, and the top ten carry roughly 3.6%. The source of the sample is a study of identical twins. Germline V gene data show CDR1 as SGHKS and CDR2 as YYEKEE (reference sequence). V gave up 0 bases and J gave up 4 bases, with 13 bases separating them. This CDR3 contains 15 residues. These data are also associated with another study on yellow fever vaccine responses in identical twins. That work contributes: Reportedly, the T cell response mounted by twins to vaccine seemed partly convergent, partly personalized.

This receptor was taken from a young woman in good health. The chain couples TRBV5-5 to TRBJ2-5; tentative D call: TRBD1 (6 bases). Sequencing was carried out using memory (CD45RO+) T cells sorted from blood. The chain's CDR3 is CASSLEVWGLETQYF. The CDR3 bases are TGTGCCAGCAGCTTGGAGGTTTGGGGGCTAGAGACCCAGTACTTC.